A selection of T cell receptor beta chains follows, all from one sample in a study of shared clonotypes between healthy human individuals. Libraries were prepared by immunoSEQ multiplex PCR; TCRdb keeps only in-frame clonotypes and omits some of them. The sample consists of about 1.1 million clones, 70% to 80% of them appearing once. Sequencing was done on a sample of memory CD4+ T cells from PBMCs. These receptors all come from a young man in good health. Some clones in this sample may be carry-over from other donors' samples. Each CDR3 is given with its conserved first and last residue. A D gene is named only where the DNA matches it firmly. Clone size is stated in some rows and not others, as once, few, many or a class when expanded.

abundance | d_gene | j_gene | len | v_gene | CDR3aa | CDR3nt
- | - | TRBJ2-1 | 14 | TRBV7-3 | CASSLIGQKNEQFF | TGTGCCAGCAGCTTAATAGGACAGAAAAATGAGCAGTTCTTC
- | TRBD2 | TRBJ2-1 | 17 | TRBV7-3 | CASSLTAGLAASDEQFF | TGTGCCAGCAGCTTAACCGCGGGACTAGCGGCTAGCGATGAGCAGTTCTTC
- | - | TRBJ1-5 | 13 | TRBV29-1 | CSVSPGNDQPQHF | TGCAGCGTTTCGCCGGGTAATGATCAGCCCCAGCATTTT
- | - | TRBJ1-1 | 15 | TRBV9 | CASSQDLGVNTEAFF | TGTGCCAGCAGCCAAGACCTGGGAGTGAACACTGAAGCTTTCTTT
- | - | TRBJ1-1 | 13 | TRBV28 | CASTHRGYTEAFF | TGTGCCAGCACCCACCGGGGGTACACTGAAGCTTTCTTT
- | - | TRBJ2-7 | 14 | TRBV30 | CAWKEGPSRYEQYF | TGTGCCTGGAAGGAGGGGCCGAGTAGGTACGAGCAGTACTTC
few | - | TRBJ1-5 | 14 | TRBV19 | CASSLSGGNQPQHF | TGTGCCAGTAGTCTCTCAGGCGGCAATCAGCCCCAGCATTTT
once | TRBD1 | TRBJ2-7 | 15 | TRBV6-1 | CASTPRDRVSYEQYF | TGTGCCAGCACCCCACGGGACAGGGTTTCATACGAGCAGTACTTC
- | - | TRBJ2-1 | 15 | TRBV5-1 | CASSLDGSFYNEQFF | TGCGCCAGCAGCTTGGACGGGAGTTTCTACAATGAGCAGTTCTTC
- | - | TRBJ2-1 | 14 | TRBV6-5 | CASSYSSGPGEQFF | TGTGCCAGCAGTTACTCCTCCGGTCCCGGTGAGCAGTTCTTC
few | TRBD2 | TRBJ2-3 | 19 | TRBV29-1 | CSVAQQGLAGGVNTDTQYF | TGCAGCGTCGCTCAACAGGGGCTAGCGGGAGGGGTGAACACAGATACGCAGTATTTT
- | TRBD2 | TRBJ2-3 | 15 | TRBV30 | CAWRQTAGGAGTQYF | TGTGCCTGGCGACAGACAGCGGGAGGGGCGGGTACGCAGTATTTT
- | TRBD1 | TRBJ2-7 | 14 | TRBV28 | CASSYYRGILEQYF | TGTGCCAGCAGCTATTACAGGGGGATCCTCGAGCAGTACTTC
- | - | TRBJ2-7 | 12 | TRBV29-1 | CSVITFSYEQYF | TGCAGCGTTATCACCTTCTCCTACGAGCAGTACTTC
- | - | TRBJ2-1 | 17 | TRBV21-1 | CASSKVSSYYSYNEQFF | TGTGCCAGCAGCAAAGTCTCTAGCTACTACTCCTACAATGAGCAGTTCTTC
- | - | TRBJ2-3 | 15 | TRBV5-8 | CASSKYRVSTDTQYF | TGTGCCAGCAGCAAGTACAGGGTTAGCACAGATACGCAGTATTTT